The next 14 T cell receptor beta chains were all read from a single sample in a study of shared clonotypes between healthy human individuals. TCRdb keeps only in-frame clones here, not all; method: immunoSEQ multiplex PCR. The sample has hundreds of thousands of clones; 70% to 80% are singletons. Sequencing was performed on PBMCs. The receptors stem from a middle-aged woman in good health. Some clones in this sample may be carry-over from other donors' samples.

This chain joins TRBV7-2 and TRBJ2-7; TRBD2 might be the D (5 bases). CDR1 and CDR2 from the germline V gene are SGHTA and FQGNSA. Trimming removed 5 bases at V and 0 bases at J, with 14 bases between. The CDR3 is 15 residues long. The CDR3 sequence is CASSISTGSSYEQYF. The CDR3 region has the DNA TGTGCCAGCAGCATTTCGACTGGGAGCTCCTACGAGCAGTACTTC.

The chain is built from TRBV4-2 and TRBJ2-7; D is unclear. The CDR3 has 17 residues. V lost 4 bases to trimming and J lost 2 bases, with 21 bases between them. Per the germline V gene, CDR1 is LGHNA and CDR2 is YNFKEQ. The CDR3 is CASSRTASVPQAYEQYF. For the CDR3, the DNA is TGTGCCAGCAGCCGTACAGCGTCGGTTCCCCAAGCCTACGAGCAGTACTTC.

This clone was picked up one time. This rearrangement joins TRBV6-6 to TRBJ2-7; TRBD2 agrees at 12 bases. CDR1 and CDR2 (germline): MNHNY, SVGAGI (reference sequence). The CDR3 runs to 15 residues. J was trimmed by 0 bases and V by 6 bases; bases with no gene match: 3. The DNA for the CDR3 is TGTGCCAGCAGACCTAGCGGGAGGGCCTCCTACGAGCAGTACTTC. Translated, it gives CASRPSGRASYEQYF.

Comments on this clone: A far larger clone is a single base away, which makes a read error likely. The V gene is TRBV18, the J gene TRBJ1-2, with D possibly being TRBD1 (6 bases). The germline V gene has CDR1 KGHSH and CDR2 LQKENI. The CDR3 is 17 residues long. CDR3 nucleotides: TGTGCCAGCTCACGAACAGGGCCCTCCCAGGGCTACTATAGCTACACCTTC. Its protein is CASSRTGPSQGYYSYTF. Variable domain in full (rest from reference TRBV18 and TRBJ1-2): NAGVMQNPRHLVRRRGQEARLRCSPMKGHSHVYWYRQLPEEGLKFMVYLQKENIIDESGMPKERFSAEFPKEGPSILRIQQVVRGDSAAYFCASSRTGPSQGYYSYTFGSGTRLTVV.

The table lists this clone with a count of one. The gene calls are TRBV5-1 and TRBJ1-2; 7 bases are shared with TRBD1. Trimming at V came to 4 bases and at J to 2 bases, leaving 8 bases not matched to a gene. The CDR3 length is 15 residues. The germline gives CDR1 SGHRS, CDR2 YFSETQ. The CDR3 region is CASSDRGGGNYGYTF. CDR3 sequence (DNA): TGCGCCAGCAGCGATAGAGGGGGCGGGAACTATGGCTACACCTTC.

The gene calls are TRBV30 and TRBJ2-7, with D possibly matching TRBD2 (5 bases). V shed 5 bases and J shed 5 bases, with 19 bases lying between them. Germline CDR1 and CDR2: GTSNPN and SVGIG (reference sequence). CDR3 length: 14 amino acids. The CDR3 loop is CAWGPGLPFDEQYF. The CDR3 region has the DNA TGTGCCTGGGGGCCCGGACTCCCCTTCGACGAGCAGTACTTC. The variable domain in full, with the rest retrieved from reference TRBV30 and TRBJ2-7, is SQTIHQWPATLVQPVGSPLSLECTVEGTSNPNLYWYRQAAGRGLQLLFYSVGIGQISSEVPQNLSASRPQDRQFILSSKKLLLSDSGFYLCAWGPGLPFDEQYFGPGTRLTVT.

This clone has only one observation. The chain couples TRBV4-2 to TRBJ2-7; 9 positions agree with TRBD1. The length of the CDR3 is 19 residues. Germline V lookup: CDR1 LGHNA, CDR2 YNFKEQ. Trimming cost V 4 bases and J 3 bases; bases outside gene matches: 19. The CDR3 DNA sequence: TGTGCCAGCAGCCTCCGTACGACATCCCCGGGACAGGGAGTCTACGAGCAGTACTTC. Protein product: CASSLRTTSPGQGVYEQYF.

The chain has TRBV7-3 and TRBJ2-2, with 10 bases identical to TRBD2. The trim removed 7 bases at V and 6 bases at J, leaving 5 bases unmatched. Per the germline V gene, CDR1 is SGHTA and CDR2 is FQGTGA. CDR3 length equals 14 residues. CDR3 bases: TGTGCCAGCACTCTAGCGGGAGAGTCCGGGGAGCTGTTTTTT. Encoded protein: CASTLAGESGELFF.

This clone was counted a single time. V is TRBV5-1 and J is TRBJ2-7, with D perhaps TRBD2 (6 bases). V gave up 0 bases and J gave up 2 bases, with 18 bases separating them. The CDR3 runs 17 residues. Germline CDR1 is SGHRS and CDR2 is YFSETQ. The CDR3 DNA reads TGCGCCAGCAGCTTGGGAGCTCGGGGGACGCCCCCCTACGAGCAGTACTTC. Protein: CASSLGARGTPPYEQYF.

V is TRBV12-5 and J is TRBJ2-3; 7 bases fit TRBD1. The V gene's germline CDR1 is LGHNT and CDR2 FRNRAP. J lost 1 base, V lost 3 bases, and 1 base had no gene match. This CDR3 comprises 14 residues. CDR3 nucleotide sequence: TGTGCTAGTGGTTTCGACAGGGGCACAGATACGCAGTATTTT. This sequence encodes CASGFDRGTDTQYF.

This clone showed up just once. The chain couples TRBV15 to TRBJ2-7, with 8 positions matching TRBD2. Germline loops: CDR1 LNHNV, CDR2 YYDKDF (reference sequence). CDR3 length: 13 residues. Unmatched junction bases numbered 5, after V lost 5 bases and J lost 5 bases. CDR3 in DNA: TGTGCCACCAGCGATAGCGGGATAGACGAGCAGTACTTC. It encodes CATSDSGIDEQYF.

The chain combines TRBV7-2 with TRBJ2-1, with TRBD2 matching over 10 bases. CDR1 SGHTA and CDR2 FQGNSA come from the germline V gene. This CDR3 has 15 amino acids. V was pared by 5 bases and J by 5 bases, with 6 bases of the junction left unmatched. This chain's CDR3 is CASSPWTSGNNEQFF. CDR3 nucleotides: TGTGCCAGCAGCCCGTGGACTAGCGGAAACAATGAGCAGTTCTTC.

CDR3 loop: CASSPSGRALYEQYF. The CDR3 coding sequence is TGTGCCAGCAGCCCCAGCGGGAGGGCCCTCTACGAGCAGTACTTC. The rearrangement links TRBV7-2 to TRBJ2-7, with TRBD2 matching 10 bases. Germline values: CDR1 SGHTA, CDR2 FQGNSA. With V trimmed by 5 bases and J by 3 bases, 7 bases remained unmatched. The CDR3 covers 15 residues.

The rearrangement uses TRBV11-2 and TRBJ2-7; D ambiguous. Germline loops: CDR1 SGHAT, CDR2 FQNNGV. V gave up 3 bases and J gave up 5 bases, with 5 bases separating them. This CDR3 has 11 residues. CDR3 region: CASSFGHEQYF. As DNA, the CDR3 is TGTGCCAGCAGCTTCGGCCACGAGCAGTACTTC.